This TCR beta chain was retrieved from a study of glioma-infiltrating T cells after dendritic cell vaccination. Study summary: Between the early 2000s and the early 2010s, patients got autologous tumor lysate-pulsed dendritic cell vaccines. Dendritic cell vaccine was injected intradermally three times, biweekly.

Only a few counts were recorded for this clone. The assay was immunoSEQ multiplex PCR, and TCRdb's table has in-frame clones only and misses some. Here the sample spans fewer than 35,000 clones, 90% to 95% being singletons. Selection required adequate fresh-frozen tumor tissue plus more than two years' survival data. None of the glioblastoma patients had an isocitrate dehydrogenase mutation. Germline V CDR1 and CDR2: SGHNT, YYREEE (reference sequence). Losses at the gene ends were 1 base for V and 4 bases for J; bases not matched to a gene: 9. This CDR3 has 16 amino acids. The source was blood, collected before dendritic cell vaccination. The V call is TRBV5-4, the J call TRBJ2-3; TRBD2 matches 7 bases. This receptor was obtained from a human donor with glioblastoma. In nucleotides, the CDR3 is TGTGCCAGCAGCTTGTACACGGTGGGGGGGGCAGATACGCAGTATTTT. Translating it yields CASSLYTVGGADTQYF.